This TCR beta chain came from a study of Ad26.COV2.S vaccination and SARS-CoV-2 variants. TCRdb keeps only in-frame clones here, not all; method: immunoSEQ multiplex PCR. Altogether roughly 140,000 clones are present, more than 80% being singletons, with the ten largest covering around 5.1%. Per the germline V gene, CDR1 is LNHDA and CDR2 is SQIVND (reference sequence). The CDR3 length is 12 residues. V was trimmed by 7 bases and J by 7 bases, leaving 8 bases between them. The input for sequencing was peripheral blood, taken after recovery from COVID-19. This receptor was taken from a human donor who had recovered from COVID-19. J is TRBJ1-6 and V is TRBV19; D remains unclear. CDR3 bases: TGTGCCAGTAAGCTGGGGAATTCACCCCTCCACTTT. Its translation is CASKLGNSPLHF.